This T cell receptor (beta chain) was identified in a study of T cells after posttransplantation cyclophosphamide. Overall study results and limits: Blood and skin or GI T cell repertoires showed limited TRB overlap. Later post-transplant blood repertoires were often dominated by donor CD8+ memory clones. TRB clonality was highly associated with recipient CMV seropositivity and reactivation.

The table came from immunoSEQ multiplex PCR; TCRdb's copy has only in-frame clones and leaves some out. The sample holds 15,000 to 20,000 clones, roughly 87% seen once. For this clone: Its target is unknown.

Sampled 1 year posttransplant, controls received myeloablative marrow transplants, methotrexate and a calcineurin inhibitor. The TCR was taken from a male patient aged 45 to 59 who received an allogeneic stem cell transplant from an unrelated donor, was CMV-positive, and had chronic GVHD only. The graft donor may be the source of some T cells. The sequences come from PBMCs, collected after an allogeneic stem cell transplant with a calcineurin inhibitor and methotrexate.

The CDR3 DNA sequence: TGCGCCAGCAGCTTTTTTCTGCAGGGAAACACCGGGGAGCTGTTTTTT. Translating gives CASSFFLQGNTGELFF. The J gene is TRBJ2-2, the V gene TRBV5-1, with D maybe TRBD1 (5 bases). The CDR3 covers 16 residues. Trimming left V 2 bases short and J 2 bases short, with 13 bases between. The germline CDR1 and CDR2 sequences are SGHRS and YFSETQ. The entire variable domain, with the rest obtained from reference TRBV5-1 and TRBJ2-2, is as follows: KAGVTQTPRYLIKTRGQQVTLSCSPISGHRSVSWYQQTPGQGLQFLFEYFSETQRNKGNFPGRFSGRQFSNSRSEMNVSTLELGDSALYLCASSFFLQGNTGELFFGEGSRLTVL.